These T cell receptor beta chains were read from a single sample in a study of T cell repertoires in cytomegalovirus infection. Via MiXCR, TCRdb re-called the reads, giving one row per CDR3 protein. This table has approximately 490,000 distinct CDR3 sequences, over 9% appearing once. The sequenced material came from PBMCs. The receptor source for this set is a human donor in good health (CMV status not recorded). Some clones in this sample may be carry-over from other donors' samples. The CDR3 runs from the conserved cysteine through the conserved F or W. Each record gives: V gene, J gene, clone size, D gene, CDR3 protein, CDR3 DNA. D genes are given only for firm matches. Clone size, where shown, is once, few, many, or a class for clones that have expanded.

V gene: TRBV4-1
J gene: TRBJ2-2
clone size: few
D gene: NA
CDR3 protein: CASSQDSANTGELFF
CDR3 DNA: TGCGCCAGCAGCCAAGATTCAGCTAACACCGGGGAGCTGTTTTTT

V gene: TRBV6-5
J gene: TRBJ1-1
clone size: many
D gene: TRBD1
CDR3 protein: CASSWETGATEAFF
CDR3 DNA: TGTGCCAGCAGTTGGGAGACAGGGGCGACTGAAGCTTTCTTT

V gene: TRBV6-5
J gene: TRBJ2-7
clone size: many
D gene: NA
CDR3 protein: CASSYSGPYEQYF
CDR3 DNA: TGTGCCAGCAGTTACTCGGGCCCCTACGAGCAGTACTTC

V gene: TRBV2
J gene: TRBJ2-2
clone size: few
D gene: NA
CDR3 protein: CASSIGSFGELFF
CDR3 DNA: TGTGCCAGCAGTATCGGGTCCTTCGGGGAGCTGTTTTTT

V gene: TRBV11-2
J gene: TRBJ2-2
clone size: many
D gene: NA
CDR3 protein: CASSLVTRTGELFF
CDR3 DNA: TGTGCCAGCAGCTTAGTTACTAGGACCGGGGAGCTGTTTTTT

V gene: TRBV11-2
J gene: TRBJ2-1
clone size: many
D gene: NA
CDR3 protein: CASSLVGHEQFF
CDR3 DNA: TGTGCCAGCAGCTTAGTTGGGCATGAGCAGTTCTTC

V gene: TRBV15
J gene: TRBJ2-3
clone size: many
D gene: NA
CDR3 protein: CATSRAQAYTDTQYF
CDR3 DNA: TGTGCCACCAGCAGAGCCCAGGCATACACAGATACGCAGTATTTT

V gene: TRBV7-3
J gene: TRBJ2-7
clone size: many
D gene: TRBD1
CDR3 protein: CASSPSDRAEQYF
CDR3 DNA: TGTGCCAGCAGCCCATCGGACAGGGCCGAGCAGTACTTC

V gene: TRBV2
J gene: TRBJ2-3
clone size: few
D gene: TRBD1
CDR3 protein: CANALILTGVGDTQYF
CDR3 DNA: TGTGCCAACGCCCTCATTTTAACAGGGGTCGGAGATACGCAGTATTTT

V gene: TRBV15
J gene: TRBJ1-5
clone size: many
D gene: NA
CDR3 protein: CATSIELDQPQHF
CDR3 DNA: TGTGCCACCAGCATCGAGCTTGATCAGCCCCAGCATTTT

V gene: TRBV7-3
J gene: TRBJ1-1
clone size: many
D gene: NA
CDR3 protein: CASSPTGGRSTEAFF
CDR3 DNA: TGTGCCAGCAGCCCGACAGGAGGCAGGAGCACTGAAGCTTTCTTT

V gene: TRBV29-1
J gene: TRBJ2-4
clone size: NA
D gene: NA
CDR3 protein: CSVARANIQYF
CDR3 DNA: TGCAGCGTTGCCAGGGCCAACATTCAGTACTTC

V gene: TRBV14
J gene: TRBJ2-5
clone size: many
D gene: NA
CDR3 protein: CASSQALRGEETQYF
CDR3 DNA: TGTGCCAGCAGCCAAGCCCTAAGGGGCGAAGAGACCCAGTACTTC

V gene: TRBV7-3
J gene: TRBJ1-1
clone size: many
D gene: TRBD1
CDR3 protein: CASSRDRGNTEAFF
CDR3 DNA: TGTGCCAGCAGCCGAGACAGGGGAAACACTGAAGCTTTCTTT

V gene: TRBV5-4
J gene: TRBJ2-5
clone size: few
D gene: NA
CDR3 protein: CASSLARGAQVVQYF
CDR3 DNA: TGTGCCAGCAGCTTGGCCCGAGGGGCCCAAGTGGTCCAGTACTTC

V gene: TRBV7-9
J gene: TRBJ2-1
clone size: many
D gene: TRBD2
CDR3 protein: CASSPGLALGSSYNEQFF
CDR3 DNA: TGTGCCAGCAGCCCGGGACTAGCGCTTGGGAGCTCCTACAATGAGCAGTTCTTC

V gene: TRBV7-9
J gene: TRBJ2-7
clone size: many
D gene: NA
CDR3 protein: CASSYNSPSGNEQYF
CDR3 DNA: TGTGCCAGCAGCTATAACAGCCCTTCAGGCAACGAGCAGTACTTC

V gene: TRBV3-1
J gene: TRBJ1-1
clone size: NA
D gene: TRBD1
CDR3 protein: CASSQDPTGPNTEAFF
CDR3 DNA: TGTGCCAGCAGCCAAGATCCGACAGGGCCTAACACTGAAGCTTTCTTT

V gene: TRBV7-9
J gene: TRBJ1-2
clone size: many
D gene: NA
CDR3 protein: CASSDGGLFGYGYTF
CDR3 DNA: TGTGCCAGCAGCGATGGGGGACTTTTCGGCTATGGCTACACCTTC

V gene: TRBV12-3/TRBV12-4
J gene: TRBJ1-2
clone size: many
D gene: TRBD1
CDR3 protein: CASSPTGPHYGYTF
CDR3 DNA: TGTGCCAGCAGTCCGACAGGGCCCCACTATGGCTACACCTTC

V gene: TRBV5-4
J gene: TRBJ1-2
clone size: NA
D gene: NA
CDR3 protein: CASSRDGAGYTF
CDR3 DNA: TGTGCCAGCAGCAGGGACGGAGCCGGCTACACCTTC

V gene: TRBV5-1
J gene: TRBJ1-2
clone size: few
D gene: TRBD1
CDR3 protein: CASSLSGGLGYTF
CDR3 DNA: TGCGCCAGCAGCTTGTCAGGGGGCCTTGGCTACACCTTC

V gene: TRBV28
J gene: TRBJ1-1
clone size: many
D gene: TRBD1
CDR3 protein: CASTDRGPVTEAFF
CDR3 DNA: TGTGCCAGCACCGACAGGGGGCCGGTCACTGAAGCTTTCTTT

V gene: TRBV20-1
J gene: TRBJ2-2
clone size: many
D gene: NA
CDR3 protein: CSARGQGRDTGELFF
CDR3 DNA: TGCAGTGCTAGAGGGCAGGGTCGAGACACCGGGGAGCTGTTTTTT

V gene: TRBV29-1
J gene: TRBJ2-1
clone size: many
D gene: TRBD2
CDR3 protein: CSVGGDFSYNEQFF
CDR3 DNA: TGCAGCGTCGGGGGGGACTTCTCCTACAATGAGCAGTTCTTC

V gene: TRBV7-6
J gene: TRBJ2-1
clone size: many
D gene: NA
CDR3 protein: CASSLIAVGDLGDEQFF
CDR3 DNA: TGTGCCAGCAGCTTAATCGCTGTGGGGGATCTCGGGGATGAGCAGTTCTTC

V gene: TRBV9
J gene: TRBJ1-1
clone size: few
D gene: NA
CDR3 protein: CASSPGHPREAFF
CDR3 DNA: TGTGCCAGCAGCCCGGGACACCCTCGGGAAGCTTTCTTT

V gene: TRBV19
J gene: TRBJ2-1
clone size: NA
D gene: NA
CDR3 protein: CASSIVVWNEQFF
CDR3 DNA: TGTGCCAGTAGTATAGTAGTTTGGAATGAGCAGTTCTTC

V gene: TRBV14
J gene: TRBJ1-1
clone size: NA
D gene: NA
CDR3 protein: CASSPFRRMNTEAFF
CDR3 DNA: TGTGCCAGCAGCCCCTTTCGACGGATGAACACTGAAGCTTTCTTT